This T cell receptor (beta chain) is from a study of Ad26.COV2.S vaccination and SARS-CoV-2 variants. Points from the study as a whole: Placebo recipients had lower spike-specific TCR breadth than vaccine recipients. Reports say spike-specific CD8+ and CD4+ T cell responses covered substantial breadth after vaccination.

Comment on this clone: The target antigen is unknown.

Sample treatment: some 20 received Ad26.COV2.S at low or high dose, single or two shots; 5 received placebo; per-sample allocation not given. Samples analyzed were those drawn on day 63 after the first vaccine or placebo injection. As its vector, the vaccine had Ad26, which expressed Wuhan-strain SARS-CoV-2 spike. Some clones are missing from TCRdb's copy, which holds only in-frame ones; the method was immunoSEQ multiplex PCR. The sample has a few hundred thousand clones; roughly 90% are singletons. Germline CDR1 is SGHTA and CDR2 is FQGTGA. The CDR3 loop spans 14 amino acids. After removal of 4 bases from V and 10 bases from J, the junction contained 7 bases not matched to a gene.

This receptor was taken from a person between 18 and 65 years old who received the Ad26.COV2.S COVID-19 vaccine or a placebo. The input for sequencing was peripheral blood, taken in a trial of Ad26.COV2.S vaccine versus placebo. The J gene is TRBJ1-6, the V gene TRBV7-3; TRBD1 matches at 7 bases. The CDR3 coding sequence is TGTGCCAGCAGCTCCGACAGGGTAGGATCACCCCTCCACTTT. Encoded protein: CASSSDRVGSPLHF.